The sequence of this T cell receptor (beta chain) was determined in a study of shared clonotypes between healthy human individuals. Trimming took off 4 bases at V and 3 bases at J, with 10 bases between the two ends. Germline V gene lookup returns CDR1 SGHRS and CDR2 YFSETQ. CDR3 size: 14 residues. The study drew all its donors from Caucasian adults living in Nashville, Tennessee. The CD4+ fraction was divided into a CD45RA+ naive subset and a CD45RA-negative memory subset. This clone was seen only once. Other DNA sequences from this sample encode an identical CDR3 as well. Replicate PCRs from sorted subsets contained 200 ng DNA, which is some 30,000 T cell genomes. The assay was immunoSEQ multiplex PCR, and TCRdb's table has in-frame clones only and misses some. The sample has some 200,000 clones, about 65% seen once; the top ten hold 11%.

The chain links TRBV5-1 to TRBJ1-4; D not certain. Sequenced input: memory CD4+ T cells sorted from blood. Subset noted: CD45RA-negative fraction. This clonotype was obtained from a man aged 25-40 years in good health. CDR3 sequence (DNA): TGCGCCAGCAGCCTAACCGGCTCTAATGAAAAACTGTTTTTT. Residues: CASSLTGSNEKLFF.